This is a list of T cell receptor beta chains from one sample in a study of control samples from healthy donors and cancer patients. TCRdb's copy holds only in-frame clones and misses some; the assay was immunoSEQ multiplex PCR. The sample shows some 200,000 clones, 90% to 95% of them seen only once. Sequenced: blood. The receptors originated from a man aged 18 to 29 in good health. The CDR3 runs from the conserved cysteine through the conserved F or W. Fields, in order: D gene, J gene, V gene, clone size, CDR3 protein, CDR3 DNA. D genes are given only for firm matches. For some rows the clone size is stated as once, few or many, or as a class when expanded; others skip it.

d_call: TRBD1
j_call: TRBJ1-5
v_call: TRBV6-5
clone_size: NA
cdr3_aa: CASKSQGGNQPQHF
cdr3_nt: TGTGCCAGCAAGTCACAGGGGGGAAATCAGCCCCAGCATTTT

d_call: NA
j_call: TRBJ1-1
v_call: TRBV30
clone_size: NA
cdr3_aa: CASIQGSTEAFF
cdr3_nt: TGTGCCTCCATACAGGGTTCCACTGAAGCTTTCTTT

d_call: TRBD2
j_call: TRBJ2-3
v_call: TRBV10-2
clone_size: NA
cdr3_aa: CASSAGRGGTDTQYF
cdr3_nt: TGCGCCAGCAGTGCTGGGCGGGGGGGCACAGATACGCAGTATTTT

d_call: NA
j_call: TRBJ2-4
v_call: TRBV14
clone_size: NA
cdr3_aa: CASSPGQLGNIQYF
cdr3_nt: TGTGCCAGCAGCCCAGGACAGCTTGGGAACATTCAGTACTTC

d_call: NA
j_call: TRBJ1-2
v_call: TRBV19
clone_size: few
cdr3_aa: CASSPPPESLTDGYTF
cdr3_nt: TGTGCCAGTAGTCCCCCCCCCGAGTCGCTTACGGATGGCTACACCTTC

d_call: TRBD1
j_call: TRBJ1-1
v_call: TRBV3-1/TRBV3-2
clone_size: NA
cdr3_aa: CASSLTGRMNTEAFF
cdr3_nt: TGTGCCAGCAGTCTGACAGGGCGCATGAACACTGAAGCTTTCTTT

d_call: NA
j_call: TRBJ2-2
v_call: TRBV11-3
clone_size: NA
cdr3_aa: CASSSQAGFGSGELFF
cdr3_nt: TGTGCCAGCAGCTCGCAGGCGGGGTTTGGGTCCGGGGAGCTGTTTTTT

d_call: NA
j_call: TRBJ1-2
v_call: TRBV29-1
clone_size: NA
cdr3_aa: CSAGDYGYTF
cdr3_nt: TGCAGCGCCGGGGACTATGGCTACACCTTC

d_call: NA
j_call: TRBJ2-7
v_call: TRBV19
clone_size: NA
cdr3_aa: CASSIGAQGPYEQYF
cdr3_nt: TGTGCCAGTAGTATAGGAGCTCAGGGTCCCTACGAGCAGTACTTC

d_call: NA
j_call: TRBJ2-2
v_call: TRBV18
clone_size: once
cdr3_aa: CASSRSSNTGELFF
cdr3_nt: TGTGCCAGCTCACGCAGTTCGAACACCGGGGAGCTGTTTTTT

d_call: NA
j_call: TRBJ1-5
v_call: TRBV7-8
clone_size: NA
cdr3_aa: CASSSDSNQPQHF
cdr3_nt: TGTGCCAGCAGCTCCGACTCCAATCAGCCCCAGCATTTT

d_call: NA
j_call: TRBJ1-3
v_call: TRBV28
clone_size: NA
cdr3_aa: CASSLELRGNTIYF
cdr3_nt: TGTGCCAGCAGTTTGGAGTTACGTGGTAACACCATATATTTT

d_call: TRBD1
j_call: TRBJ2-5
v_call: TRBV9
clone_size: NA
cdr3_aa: CASSRTGAQETQYF
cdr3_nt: TGTGCCAGCAGTCGGACAGGGGCGCAAGAGACCCAGTACTTC

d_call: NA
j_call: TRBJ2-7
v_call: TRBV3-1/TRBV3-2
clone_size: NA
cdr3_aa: CASSQAGPGNEQYF
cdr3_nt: TGTGCCAGCAGCCAGGCGGGCCCGGGGAACGAGCAGTACTTC

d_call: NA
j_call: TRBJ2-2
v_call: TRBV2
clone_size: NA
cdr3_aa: CASRDSSNRRTGELFF
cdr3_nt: TGTGCCAGCAGAGATTCTAGTAACCGACGAACCGGGGAGCTGTTTTTT

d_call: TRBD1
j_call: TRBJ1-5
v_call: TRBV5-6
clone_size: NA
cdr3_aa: CASTNSGTQGAWSNQPQHF
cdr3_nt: TGTGCCAGCACCAATTCCGGAACCCAGGGGGCCTGGAGCAATCAGCCCCAGCATTTT

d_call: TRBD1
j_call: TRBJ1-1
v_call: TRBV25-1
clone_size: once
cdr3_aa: CASSEQGDEAFF
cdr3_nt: TGTGCCAGCAGTGAGCAGGGGGATGAAGCTTTCTTT

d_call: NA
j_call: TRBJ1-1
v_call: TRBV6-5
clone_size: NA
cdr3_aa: CASSYRLGGRDTEAFF
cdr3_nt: TGTGCCAGCAGTTACCGACTCGGGGGTAGGGACACTGAAGCTTTCTTT

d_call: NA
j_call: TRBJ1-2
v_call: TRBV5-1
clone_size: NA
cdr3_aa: CASSSDSNYGYTF
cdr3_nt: TGCGCCAGCAGTTCGGACAGCAACTATGGCTACACCTTC

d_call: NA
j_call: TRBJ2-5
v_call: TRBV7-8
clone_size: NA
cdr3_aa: CASSPSGQETQYF
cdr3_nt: TGTGCCAGCAGCCCCTCGGGCCAAGAGACCCAGTACTTC

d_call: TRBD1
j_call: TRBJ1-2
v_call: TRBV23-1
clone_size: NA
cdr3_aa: CASSQSGRGRAYGYTF
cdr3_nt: TGCGCCAGCAGTCAATCGGGCAGGGGGCGCGCCTATGGCTACACCTTC

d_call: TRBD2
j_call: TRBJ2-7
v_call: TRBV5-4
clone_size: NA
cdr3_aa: CASRSSGGSAEQYF
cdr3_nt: TGTGCCAGCAGGAGTAGCGGGGGGTCAGCCGAGCAGTACTTC

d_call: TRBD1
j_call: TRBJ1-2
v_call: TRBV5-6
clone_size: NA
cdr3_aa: CASGPDRGRSYGYTF
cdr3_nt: TGTGCCAGCGGACCGGACAGGGGTCGAAGCTATGGCTACACCTTC

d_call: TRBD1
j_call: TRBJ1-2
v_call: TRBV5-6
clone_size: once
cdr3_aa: CASSPGQLNGYTF
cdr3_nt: TGTGCCAGCAGCCCGGGACAGCTTAATGGCTACACCTTC

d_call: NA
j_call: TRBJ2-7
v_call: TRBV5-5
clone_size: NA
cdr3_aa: CASNPDSDSYEQYF
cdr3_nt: TGTGCCAGCAACCCGGACAGCGACTCCTACGAGCAGTACTTC

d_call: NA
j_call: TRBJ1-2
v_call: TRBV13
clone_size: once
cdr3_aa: CASSQLVGAWYGYTF
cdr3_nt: TGTGCCAGCAGCCAACTCGTCGGGGCTTGGTATGGCTACACCTTC

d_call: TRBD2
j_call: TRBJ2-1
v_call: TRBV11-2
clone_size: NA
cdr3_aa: CASSLTWTSGAIEQFF
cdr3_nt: TGTGCCAGCAGCCTAACCTGGACTAGCGGGGCCATTGAGCAGTTCTTC

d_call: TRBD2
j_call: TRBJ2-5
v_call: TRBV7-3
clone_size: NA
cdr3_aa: CASSLAGAGGGKEETQYF
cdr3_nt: TGTGCCAGCAGCTTAGCAGGAGCGGGGGGTGGTAAGGAAGAGACCCAGTACTTC

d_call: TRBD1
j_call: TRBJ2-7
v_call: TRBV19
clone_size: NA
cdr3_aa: CATSAGTGYEQYF
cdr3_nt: TGTGCCACCTCGGCAGGGACAGGCTACGAGCAGTACTTC

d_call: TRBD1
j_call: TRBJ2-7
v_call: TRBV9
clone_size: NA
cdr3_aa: CASSNGQGGKEQYF
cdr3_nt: TGTGCCAGCAGCAATGGACAGGGAGGAAAGGAGCAGTACTTC

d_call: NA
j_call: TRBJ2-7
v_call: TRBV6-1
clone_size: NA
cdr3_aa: CASSEDGGHRYEQYF
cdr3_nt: TGTGCCAGCAGTGAAGACGGGGGACACCGCTACGAGCAGTACTTC

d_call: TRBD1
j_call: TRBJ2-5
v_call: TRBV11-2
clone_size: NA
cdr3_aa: CASSWAGGQETQYF
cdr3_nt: TGTGCCAGCAGCTGGGCAGGGGGCCAAGAGACCCAGTACTTC

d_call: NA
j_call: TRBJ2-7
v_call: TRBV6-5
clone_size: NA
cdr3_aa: CASSRSGTAAYEQYF
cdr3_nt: TGTGCCAGCAGTCGCTCCGGGACGGCGGCCTACGAGCAGTACTTC

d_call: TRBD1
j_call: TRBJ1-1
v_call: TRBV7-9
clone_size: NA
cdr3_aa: CASSLEDRATEAFF
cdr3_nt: TGTGCCAGCAGCTTAGAGGACAGGGCCACTGAAGCTTTCTTT

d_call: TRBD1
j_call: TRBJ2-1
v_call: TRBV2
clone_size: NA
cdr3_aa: CASRGTADGTGAFWFF
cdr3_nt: TGTGCCAGCAGGGGGACTGCGGACGGGACAGGGGCTTTTTGGTTCTTC

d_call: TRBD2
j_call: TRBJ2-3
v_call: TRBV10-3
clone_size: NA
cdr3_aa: CAISESVAGGREDTQYF
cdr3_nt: TGTGCCATCAGTGAGTCGGTAGCGGGGGGCCGGGAAGATACGCAGTATTTT

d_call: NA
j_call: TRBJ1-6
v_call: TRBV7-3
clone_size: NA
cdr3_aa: CASSLGGGSPLHF
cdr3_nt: TGTGCCAGCAGCTTAGGTGGGGGGTCACCCCTCCACTTT

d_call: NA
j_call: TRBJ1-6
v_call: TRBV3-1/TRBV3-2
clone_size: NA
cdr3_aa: CASSSRDYNSPLHF
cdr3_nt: TGTGCCAGCAGCTCCCGGGATTATAATTCACCCCTCCACTTT

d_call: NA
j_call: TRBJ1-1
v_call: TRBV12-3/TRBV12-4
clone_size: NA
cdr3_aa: CASSSRRGTEAFF
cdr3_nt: TGTGCCAGCAGTTCGAGGAGGGGGACTGAAGCTTTCTTT

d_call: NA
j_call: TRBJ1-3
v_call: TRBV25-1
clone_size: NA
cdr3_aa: CASSLGGNTIYF
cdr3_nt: TGTGCCAGCAGTCTAGGGGGAAACACCATATATTTT

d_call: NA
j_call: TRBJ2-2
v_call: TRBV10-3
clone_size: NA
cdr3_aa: CASRTDQNTGELFF
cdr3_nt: TGTGCCAGCCGGACAGATCAAAACACCGGGGAGCTGTTTTTT

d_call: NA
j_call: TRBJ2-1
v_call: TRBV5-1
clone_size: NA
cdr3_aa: CASSLKGWGLNEQFF
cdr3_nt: TGCGCCAGCAGCTTAAAGGGTTGGGGGCTCAATGAGCAGTTCTTC

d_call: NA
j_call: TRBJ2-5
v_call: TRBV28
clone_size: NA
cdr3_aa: CASSLVGETQYF
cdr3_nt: TGTGCCAGCAGTTTAGTGGGGGAGACCCAGTACTTC

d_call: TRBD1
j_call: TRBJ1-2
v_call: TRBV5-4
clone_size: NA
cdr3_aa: CASSAGTGINYGYTF
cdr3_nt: TGTGCCAGCAGCGCCGGGACAGGGATAAACTATGGCTACACCTTC

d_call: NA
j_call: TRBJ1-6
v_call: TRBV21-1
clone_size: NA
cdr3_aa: CASSKDSSYNSPLHF
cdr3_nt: TGTGCCAGCAGCAAGGACAGCTCCTATAATTCACCCCTCCACTTT

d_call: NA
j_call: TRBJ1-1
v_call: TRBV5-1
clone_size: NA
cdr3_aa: CASSIDGPRGTEAFF
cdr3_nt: TGCGCCAGCAGCATAGACGGGCCTAGGGGCACTGAAGCTTTCTTT

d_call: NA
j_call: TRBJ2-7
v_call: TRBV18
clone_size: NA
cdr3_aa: CASSPKTRVVNEQYF
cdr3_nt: TGTGCCAGCTCACCAAAAACTAGGGTTGTGAACGAGCAGTACTTC